This TCR beta chain was retrieved from a study of T cells in tuberculosis. Study background: PBMC were archived before or within 7 days of starting treatment.

Assay: immunoSEQ multiplex PCR; the TCRdb copy retains only in-frame clones and omits some. The sample contains about 40,000 clones, around 94% of which appear only once. On this clone: The antigen is not known.

Time point noted: new active TB diagnosis, blood taken before or within 7 days of starting treatment. The CDR3 sequence is 15 residues long. J gave up 5 bases and V 11 bases, and 11 bases lay outside the gene matches. The V gene's germline CDR1 is MNHNY and CDR2 SVGAGI (reference sequence). Study results and limitations: Active tuberculosis TCR-alpha repertoires lay closer to GMM-specific TCRs than IGRA-negative controls, suggesting clonal expansion.

This sequence originates from an adult with tuberculosis. Sequences were derived from PBMCs, sampled at tuberculosis diagnosis. The chain recombines TRBV6-6 with TRBJ2-2; 10 bases map to TRBD2. The CDR3 bases are TGTGCCGTCACAAGCGGGGGGGCCCCGACCGGGGAGCTGTTTTTT. Protein sequence: CAVTSGGAPTGELFF.